This TCR beta chain was profiled in a study of blood T cell repertoires in COVID-19. Study-level background: Sites across the United States, Italy and Spain contributed samples from acute and convalescent COVID-19. PBMCs, B-cell-depleted T cells, or T cells were the source of the cDNA or gDNA that made up the material.

The CDR3 loop spans 15 amino acids. V gave up 10 bases and J gave up 4 bases; unmatched junction bases: 16. Germline assignment: CDR1 LGHNA and CDR2 YNFKEQ. As handled by the study authors: Reference gene primer amplification in the assay estimated nucleated cell counts. Sequenced by immunoSEQ multiplex PCR; TCRdb stores in-frame clones only, minus some. The V and J calls and clone size come from that table; D and trimming were worked out from the DNA. The repertoire holds tens of thousands of clones, with around four fifths as singletons. The chain has TRBV4-2 and TRBJ2-7, with TRBD2 matching over 7 bases. The sample taken for sequencing was peripheral blood. This clonotype originated in a woman in her sixties or seventies with active or convalescent COVID-19. The DNA for the CDR3 is TGTGCCACCCAGGTTGGACTAGGCGCGAAATACGAGCAGTACTTC. It specifies CATQVGLGAKYEQYF.